These T cell receptor beta chains were read from a single sample in a study of shared clonotypes between healthy human individuals. Data came from immunoSEQ multiplex PCR; TCRdb stores just in-frame clones and leaves some out. The table shows millions of clones, with 85% to 95% occurring only once. The source material was naive CD8+ T cells sorted from blood. All receptors come from a man aged 18 to 30 in good health. The CDR3 runs from the conserved cysteine through the conserved F or W. Fields, in order: clone size, V gene, D gene, J gene, CDR3 protein, CDR3 DNA. D genes are given only for firm matches. Where a row states a size, it is once, few, many or the class of an expanded clone; other rows omit it.

abundance: NA
v_gene: TRBV9
d_gene: TRBD2
j_gene: TRBJ2-1
CDR3aa: CASAVAGGPVNEQFF
CDR3nt: TGTGCCAGCGCAGTAGCGGGAGGGCCTGTCAATGAGCAGTTCTTC

abundance: NA
v_gene: TRBV5-6
d_gene: NA
j_gene: TRBJ2-3
CDR3aa: CASSSPSTADTQYF
CDR3nt: TGTGCCAGCAGCTCGCCTAGCACCGCAGATACGCAGTATTTT

abundance: NA
v_gene: TRBV27
d_gene: NA
j_gene: TRBJ2-7
CDR3aa: CASSFEDRPYEQYF
CDR3nt: TGTGCCAGCAGCTTTGAGGACAGACCCTACGAGCAGTACTTC

abundance: NA
v_gene: TRBV13
d_gene: NA
j_gene: TRBJ2-3
CDR3aa: CASSLRSSGTDTQYF
CDR3nt: TGTGCCAGCAGCTTACGGTCTAGCGGCACAGATACGCAGTATTTT

abundance: NA
v_gene: TRBV5-1
d_gene: TRBD1
j_gene: TRBJ2-7
CDR3aa: CASSPRDRAYEQYF
CDR3nt: TGCGCCAGCAGCCCCCGGGACAGGGCATACGAGCAGTACTTC

abundance: NA
v_gene: TRBV11-2
d_gene: NA
j_gene: TRBJ1-1
CDR3aa: CASSLVFPGFEAFF
CDR3nt: TGTGCCAGCAGCTTAGTATTTCCCGGGTTTGAAGCTTTCTTT

abundance: NA
v_gene: TRBV30
d_gene: TRBD1
j_gene: TRBJ2-3
CDR3aa: CAWSVGTDTDTQYF
CDR3nt: TGTGCCTGGAGTGTCGGGACAGACACAGATACGCAGTATTTT

abundance: NA
v_gene: TRBV4-1
d_gene: TRBD2
j_gene: TRBJ2-5
CDR3aa: CASSQTGLVETQYF
CDR3nt: TGCGCCAGCAGCCAAACGGGACTAGTAGAGACCCAGTACTTC

abundance: NA
v_gene: TRBV30
d_gene: TRBD1
j_gene: TRBJ2-2
CDR3aa: CAWSVRLWGQEQEKNTGELFF
CDR3nt: TGTGCCTGGAGTGTACGTTTGTGGGGACAGGAGCAAGAAAAGAACACCGGGGAGCTGTTTTTT

abundance: NA
v_gene: TRBV11-2
d_gene: NA
j_gene: TRBJ1-2
CDR3aa: CASSLGWSPDYGYTF
CDR3nt: TGTGCCAGCAGCTTAGGATGGAGTCCGGACTATGGCTACACCTTC

abundance: once
v_gene: TRBV29-1
d_gene: NA
j_gene: TRBJ2-1
CDR3aa: CSVPTVGGRQFF
CDR3nt: TGCAGCGTCCCCACGGTAGGGGGAAGGCAGTTCTTC

abundance: few
v_gene: TRBV28
d_gene: NA
j_gene: TRBJ1-2
CDR3aa: CASSFMGDHYGYTF
CDR3nt: TGTGCCAGCAGTTTCATGGGGGACCACTATGGCTACACCTTC

abundance: NA
v_gene: TRBV13
d_gene: NA
j_gene: TRBJ2-5
CDR3aa: CASTGPAGIQETQYF
CDR3nt: TGTGCCAGCACCGGCCCGGCAGGCATCCAAGAGACCCAGTACTTC

abundance: NA
v_gene: TRBV28
d_gene: TRBD2
j_gene: TRBJ2-4
CDR3aa: CASSGTSGGLYIQYF
CDR3nt: TGTGCCAGCAGTGGGACTAGCGGGGGGTTATACATTCAGTACTTC

abundance: NA
v_gene: TRBV5-4
d_gene: NA
j_gene: TRBJ2-1
CDR3aa: CASSLEGQTYNEQFF
CDR3nt: TGTGCCAGCAGCTTGGAGGGTCAGACCTACAATGAGCAGTTCTTC

abundance: NA
v_gene: TRBV4-3
d_gene: NA
j_gene: TRBJ1-1
CDR3aa: CASSPTGVVGNTEAFF
CDR3nt: TGCGCCAGCAGCCCCACAGGAGTAGTTGGGAACACTGAAGCTTTCTTT

abundance: NA
v_gene: TRBV9
d_gene: TRBD2
j_gene: TRBJ2-7
CDR3aa: CASSRLAGGQLYEQYF
CDR3nt: TGTGCCAGCAGCCGACTAGCGGGGGGACAACTCTACGAGCAGTACTTC

abundance: NA
v_gene: TRBV7-6
d_gene: TRBD1
j_gene: TRBJ2-1
CDR3aa: CASSPRDSNNEQFF
CDR3nt: TGTGCCAGCAGCCCCCGGGACAGCAACAATGAGCAGTTCTTC

abundance: NA
v_gene: TRBV4-1
d_gene: NA
j_gene: TRBJ2-4
CDR3aa: CASSQTTRTKNIQYF
CDR3nt: TGCGCCAGCAGCCAAACAACTAGAACCAAAAACATTCAGTACTTC

abundance: NA
v_gene: TRBV4-1
d_gene: NA
j_gene: TRBJ2-1
CDR3aa: CASSQDQETEQFF
CDR3nt: TGCGCCAGCAGCCAAGATCAGGAGACTGAGCAGTTCTTC

abundance: NA
v_gene: TRBV30
d_gene: NA
j_gene: TRBJ2-7
CDR3aa: CAYQAVYSYEQYF
CDR3nt: TGTGCCTACCAGGCCGTCTACTCCTACGAGCAGTACTTC

abundance: NA
v_gene: TRBV5-6
d_gene: NA
j_gene: TRBJ1-2
CDR3aa: CASSSTSDSSYGYTF
CDR3nt: TGTGCCAGCAGCTCGACCTCCGACAGCAGTTATGGCTACACCTTC

abundance: NA
v_gene: TRBV28
d_gene: NA
j_gene: TRBJ1-6
CDR3aa: CASSFYRAWGSPLHF
CDR3nt: TGTGCCAGCAGTTTTTATAGGGCTTGGGGTTCACCCCTCCACTTT

abundance: NA
v_gene: TRBV7-6
d_gene: NA
j_gene: TRBJ2-7
CDR3aa: CASSPKPRGYEQYF
CDR3nt: TGTGCCAGCAGCCCCAAACCCAGGGGTTACGAGCAGTACTTC

abundance: NA
v_gene: TRBV2
d_gene: NA
j_gene: TRBJ2-7
CDR3aa: CASSEAEGAPLGHEQYF
CDR3nt: TGTGCCAGCAGTGAAGCGGAGGGGGCGCCCCTTGGTCACGAGCAGTACTTC

abundance: once
v_gene: TRBV15
d_gene: NA
j_gene: TRBJ1-3
CDR3aa: CATKTATSGNTIYF
CDR3nt: TGTGCCACCAAGACAGCCACCTCCGGAAACACCATATATTTT

abundance: NA
v_gene: TRBV30
d_gene: TRBD1
j_gene: TRBJ1-2
CDR3aa: CAWSGTGGDYGYTF
CDR3nt: TGTGCCTGGAGCGGGACAGGGGGGGACTATGGCTACACCTTC

abundance: NA
v_gene: TRBV4-3
d_gene: TRBD2
j_gene: TRBJ2-1
CDR3aa: CASSQAAGPGYNEQFF
CDR3nt: TGCGCCAGCAGCCAAGCAGCGGGACCGGGATACAATGAGCAGTTCTTC

abundance: NA
v_gene: TRBV7-6
d_gene: NA
j_gene: TRBJ2-3
CDR3aa: CASSLSGGTDTQYF
CDR3nt: TGTGCCAGCAGCTTATCCGGGGGCACAGATACGCAGTATTTT

abundance: NA
v_gene: TRBV27
d_gene: TRBD1
j_gene: TRBJ2-7
CDR3aa: CASSTIEGASPYEQYF
CDR3nt: TGTGCCAGCAGCACGATCGAGGGGGCATCTCCCTACGAGCAGTACTTC

abundance: NA
v_gene: TRBV5-6
d_gene: NA
j_gene: TRBJ1-5
CDR3aa: CASSYFGQPQHF
CDR3nt: TGTGCCAGCAGTTATTTCGGTCAGCCCCAGCATTTT

abundance: NA
v_gene: TRBV19
d_gene: NA
j_gene: TRBJ1-1
CDR3aa: CASTLREGNREAFF
CDR3nt: TGTGCCAGTACCCTCAGGGAGGGCAATCGGGAAGCTTTCTTT

abundance: NA
v_gene: TRBV5-5
d_gene: TRBD1
j_gene: TRBJ2-7
CDR3aa: CASSLGQGRYEQYF
CDR3nt: TGTGCCAGCAGTTTAGGACAGGGTCGCTACGAGCAGTACTTC

abundance: NA
v_gene: TRBV5-1
d_gene: NA
j_gene: TRBJ2-7
CDR3aa: CASSLDSREQYF
CDR3nt: TGCGCCAGCAGCTTGGATTCAAGGGAGCAGTACTTC

abundance: NA
v_gene: TRBV30
d_gene: NA
j_gene: TRBJ1-4
CDR3aa: CAWSDGTANEKLFF
CDR3nt: TGTGCCTGGAGTGATGGTACGGCTAATGAAAAACTGTTTTTT

abundance: NA
v_gene: TRBV7-6
d_gene: NA
j_gene: TRBJ2-7
CDR3aa: CASSLGSPGGPFYEQYF
CDR3nt: TGTGCCAGCAGCTTAGGGAGCCCAGGGGGGCCCTTCTACGAGCAGTACTTC

abundance: NA
v_gene: TRBV27
d_gene: TRBD1
j_gene: TRBJ2-7
CDR3aa: CASSLSPGTGDNEQYF
CDR3nt: TGTGCCAGCAGTTTATCTCCCGGGACAGGGGATAACGAGCAGTACTTC

abundance: NA
v_gene: TRBV7-7
d_gene: NA
j_gene: TRBJ1-3
CDR3aa: CASSLILRHEHLGNTIYF
CDR3nt: TGTGCTAGCAGCTTAATCCTTCGACACGAACACCTTGGAAACACCATATATTTT

abundance: few
v_gene: TRBV27
d_gene: TRBD1
j_gene: TRBJ1-5
CDR3aa: CASSLTGAHSNQPQHF
CDR3nt: TGTGCCAGCAGTTTGACAGGGGCCCATAGCAATCAGCCCCAGCATTTT

abundance: NA
v_gene: TRBV30
d_gene: NA
j_gene: TRBJ2-1
CDR3aa: CAWMDNEQFF
CDR3nt: TGTGCCTGGATGGACAATGAGCAGTTCTTC

abundance: NA
v_gene: TRBV9
d_gene: NA
j_gene: TRBJ1-4
CDR3aa: CASSVGQVATNEKLFF
CDR3nt: TGTGCCAGCAGCGTAGGACAAGTTGCGACTAATGAAAAACTGTTTTTT

abundance: once
v_gene: TRBV4-1
d_gene: TRBD1
j_gene: TRBJ2-7
CDR3aa: CASSPEGQGDHEQYF
CDR3nt: TGCGCCAGCAGCCCAGAGGGACAGGGGGACCACGAGCAGTACTTC

abundance: NA
v_gene: TRBV29-1
d_gene: NA
j_gene: TRBJ2-7
CDR3aa: CSAGTLTPREQYF
CDR3nt: TGCAGCGCTGGGACCCTAACACCACGCGAGCAGTACTTC

abundance: NA
v_gene: TRBV6-1
d_gene: NA
j_gene: TRBJ1-4
CDR3aa: CASRTYQGRAEKLFF
CDR3nt: TGTGCCAGCAGAACCTATCAGGGACGGGCAGAAAAACTGTTTTTT

abundance: NA
v_gene: TRBV27
d_gene: NA
j_gene: TRBJ1-3
CDR3aa: CASGGALNTIYF
CDR3nt: TGTGCCAGCGGTGGGGCCTTAAACACCATATATTTT

abundance: NA
v_gene: TRBV13
d_gene: NA
j_gene: TRBJ2-7
CDR3aa: CASSLGTGEQYF
CDR3nt: TGTGCCAGCAGCTTAGGCACGGGCGAGCAGTACTTC

abundance: NA
v_gene: TRBV10-3
d_gene: NA
j_gene: TRBJ1-2
CDR3aa: CAIGSGGDYGYTF
CDR3nt: TGTGCCATCGGATCCGGGGGGGACTATGGCTACACCTTC

abundance: NA
v_gene: TRBV27
d_gene: NA
j_gene: TRBJ2-5
CDR3aa: CASSFIGQRAQETQYF
CDR3nt: TGTGCCAGCAGTTTTATCGGACAGCGTGCTCAGGAGACCCAGTACTTC

abundance: NA
v_gene: TRBV7-2
d_gene: NA
j_gene: TRBJ1-1
CDR3aa: CASSLRRVGETEAFF
CDR3nt: TGTGCCAGCAGCTTACGGCGAGTCGGAGAAACTGAAGCTTTCTTT

abundance: NA
v_gene: TRBV5-1
d_gene: TRBD2
j_gene: TRBJ2-1
CDR3aa: CASSTSSGLTTYNEQFF
CDR3nt: TGCGCCAGCAGCACCTCTAGCGGACTAACGACCTACAATGAGCAGTTCTTC

abundance: NA
v_gene: TRBV2
d_gene: NA
j_gene: TRBJ2-7
CDR3aa: CASSDPNRGGYEQYF
CDR3nt: TGTGCCAGCAGTGACCCCAACCGAGGTGGCTACGAGCAGTACTTC

abundance: NA
v_gene: TRBV4-1
d_gene: NA
j_gene: TRBJ1-1
CDR3aa: CASSWGVNTEAFF
CDR3nt: TGCGCCAGCAGCTGGGGGGTGAACACTGAAGCTTTCTTT

abundance: NA
v_gene: TRBV4-1
d_gene: NA
j_gene: TRBJ2-7
CDR3aa: CASSLILANVDEQYF
CDR3nt: TGCGCCAGCAGCCTCATCCTAGCAAACGTCGACGAGCAGTACTTC

abundance: NA
v_gene: TRBV4-1
d_gene: TRBD2
j_gene: TRBJ2-1
CDR3aa: CASSQPSGYTREQFF
CDR3nt: TGCGCCAGCAGCCAGCCTAGCGGGTATACTAGGGAGCAGTTCTTC

abundance: NA
v_gene: TRBV2
d_gene: TRBD2
j_gene: TRBJ2-1
CDR3aa: CASSEGPQREGHEQFF
CDR3nt: TGTGCCAGCAGTGAAGGTCCCCAGCGGGAGGGCCATGAGCAGTTCTTC

abundance: NA
v_gene: TRBV27
d_gene: NA
j_gene: TRBJ2-7
CDR3aa: CASSYSTGVPYEQYF
CDR3nt: TGTGCCAGCAGTTACTCAACGGGGGTCCCCTACGAGCAGTACTTC

abundance: NA
v_gene: TRBV19
d_gene: NA
j_gene: TRBJ2-7
CDR3aa: CASKNVGTLSYEQYF
CDR3nt: TGTGCCAGTAAAAACGTAGGGACACTATCCTACGAGCAGTACTTC